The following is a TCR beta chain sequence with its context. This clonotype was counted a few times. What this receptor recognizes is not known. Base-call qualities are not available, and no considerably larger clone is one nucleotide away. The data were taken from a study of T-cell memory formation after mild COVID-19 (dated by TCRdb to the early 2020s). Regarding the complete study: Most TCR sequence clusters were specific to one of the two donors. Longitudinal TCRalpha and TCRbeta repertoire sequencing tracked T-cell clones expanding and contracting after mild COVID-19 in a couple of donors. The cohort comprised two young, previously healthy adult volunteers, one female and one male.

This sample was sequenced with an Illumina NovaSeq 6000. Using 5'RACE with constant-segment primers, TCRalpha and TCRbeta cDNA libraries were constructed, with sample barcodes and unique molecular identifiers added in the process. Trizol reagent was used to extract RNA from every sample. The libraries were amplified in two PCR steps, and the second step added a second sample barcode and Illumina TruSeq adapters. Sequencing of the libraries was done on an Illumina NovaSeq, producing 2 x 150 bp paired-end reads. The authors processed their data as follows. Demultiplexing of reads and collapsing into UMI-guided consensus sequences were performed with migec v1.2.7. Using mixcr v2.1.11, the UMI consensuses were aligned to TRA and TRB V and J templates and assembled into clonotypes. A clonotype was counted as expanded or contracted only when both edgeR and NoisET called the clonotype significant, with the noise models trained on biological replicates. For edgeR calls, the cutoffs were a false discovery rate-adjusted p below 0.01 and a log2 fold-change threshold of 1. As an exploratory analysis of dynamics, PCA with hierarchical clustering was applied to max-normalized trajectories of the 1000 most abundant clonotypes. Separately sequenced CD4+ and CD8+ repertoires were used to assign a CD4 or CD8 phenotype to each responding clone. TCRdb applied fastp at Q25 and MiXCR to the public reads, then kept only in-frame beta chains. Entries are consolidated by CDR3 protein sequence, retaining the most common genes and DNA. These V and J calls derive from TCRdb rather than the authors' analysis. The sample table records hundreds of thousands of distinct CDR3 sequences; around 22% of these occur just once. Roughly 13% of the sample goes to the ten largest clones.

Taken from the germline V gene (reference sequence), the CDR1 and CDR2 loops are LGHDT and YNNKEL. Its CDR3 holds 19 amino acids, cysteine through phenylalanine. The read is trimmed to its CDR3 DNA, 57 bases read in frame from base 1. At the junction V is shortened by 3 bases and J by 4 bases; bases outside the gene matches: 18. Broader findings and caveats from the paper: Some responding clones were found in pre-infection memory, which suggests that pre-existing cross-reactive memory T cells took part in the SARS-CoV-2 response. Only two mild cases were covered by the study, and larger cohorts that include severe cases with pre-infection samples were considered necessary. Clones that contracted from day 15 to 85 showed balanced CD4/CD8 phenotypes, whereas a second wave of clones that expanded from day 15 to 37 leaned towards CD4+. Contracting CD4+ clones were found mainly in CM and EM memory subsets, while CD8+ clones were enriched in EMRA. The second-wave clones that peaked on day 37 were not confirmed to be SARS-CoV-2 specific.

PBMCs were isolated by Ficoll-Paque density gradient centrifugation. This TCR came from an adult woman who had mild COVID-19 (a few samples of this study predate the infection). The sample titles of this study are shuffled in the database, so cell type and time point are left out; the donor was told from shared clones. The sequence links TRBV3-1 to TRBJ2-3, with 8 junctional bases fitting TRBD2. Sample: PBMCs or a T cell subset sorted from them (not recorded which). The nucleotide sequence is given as TGTGCCAGCAGCCATTACCGACTTAGCGGGAAAGCACGGGCAGATACGCAGTATTTT. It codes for CASSHYRLSGKARADTQYF.